What follows describes a single TCR beta chain. Its antigen is unidentified. This table comes from immunoSEQ multiplex PCR, and its TCRdb copy is limited to in-frame clones, with some not included. The sample lists approximately 90,000 clones, 70% to 90% occurring once. The data are from a study of T cell responses to AZD1222 COVID-19 vaccine. The study's findings and limits: Regions left unmutated in variants are reportedly the target of nearly half of spike-specific TCRs. The span of vaccine-associated CD4 TCRs extended across spike, with dominance at 160-218 and 743-854. Spike-specific TCRs gained breadth and depth after people received two AZD1222 doses. The study sampled repertoires only after the peak T cell response.

There are 14 residues in the CDR3. With 4 bases clipped from V and 1 base from J, the junction kept 2 bases outside the gene matches. Germline CDR1 reads LGHDT; CDR2 reads YNNKEL (reference sequence). The receptor was derived from an adult in good health. The sample here was peripheral blood, taken on day 0 of AZD1222 vaccination. The V gene is TRBV3-1 (or the pseudogene TRBV3-2), the J gene TRBJ2-5; 8 bases agree with TRBD2. CDR3 in amino acids: CASSLAGPQETQYF. The CDR3 coding sequence is TGTGCCAGCAGCCTAGCGGGGCCCCAAGAGACCCAGTACTTC.